This is a list of T cell receptor beta chains from one sample in a study of cytomegalovirus exposure and HLA in healthy donors. The table came from immunoSEQ multiplex PCR; TCRdb's copy has only in-frame clones and leaves some out. The sample includes over 95,000 clones, roughly three quarters of them seen just once. The sequencing input was PBMCs. These receptors all come from a woman aged 35 to 49 in good health and CMV-seropositive. The CDR3 runs from the conserved cysteine through the conserved F or W. D genes are given only for firm matches. The size of a clone is reported for some rows only, either as once, few or many, or as a class for expanded clones.

j_call | v_call | d_call | clone_size | cdr3_aa | cdr3_nt
TRBJ2-2 | TRBV19 | TRBD1 | - | CASNRGQGRLDTGELFF | TGTGCCAGTAATCGGGGACAGGGGAGGTTGGACACCGGGGAGCTGTTTTTT
TRBJ1-2 | TRBV5-1 | TRBD1 | - | CASSFFTGEYGYTF | TGCGCCAGCAGCTTCTTCACAGGGGAATATGGCTACACCTTC
TRBJ1-1 | TRBV5-4 | - | - | CASSGQTDKYTEAFF | TGTGCCAGCAGCGGGCAGACGGACAAATACACTGAAGCTTTCTTT
TRBJ1-2 | TRBV2 | - | - | CASSERGYGYTF | TGTGCCAGCAGTGAACGAGGATATGGCTACACCTTC
TRBJ2-5 | TRBV4-1 | TRBD2 | - | CASSLRTSGGIVKETQYF | TGCGCCAGCAGCCTTCGGACTAGCGGGGGGATTGTAAAAGAGACCCAGTACTTC
TRBJ1-2 | TRBV10-3 | - | - | CAISERVPGYTF | TGTGCCATCAGTGAGCGGGTGCCCGGCTACACCTTC
TRBJ1-2 | TRBV6-5 | - | few | CASSFAGVGYTF | TGTGCCAGCAGTTTCGCAGGGGTGGGCTACACCTTC
TRBJ1-1 | TRBV6-5 | - | - | CASSPNAFGAEAFF | TGTGCCAGCAGTCCAAACGCTTTTGGAGCTGAAGCTTTCTTT
TRBJ1-1 | TRBV10-3 | TRBD1 | - | CAGQATFGTEAFF | TGTGCGGGACAGGCTACCTTTGGGACTGAAGCTTTCTTT
TRBJ2-7 | TRBV27 | TRBD2 | - | CASRGRVGGSYEQYF | TGTGCCAGCAGGGGGAGGGTGGGGGGCTCCTACGAGCAGTACTTC
TRBJ1-1 | TRBV7-2 | - | - | CASSQRQANTEAFF | TGTGCCAGCAGCCAAAGACAGGCGAACACTGAAGCTTTCTTT
TRBJ1-1 | TRBV19 | TRBD1 | - | CASSPTPGQLNTEAFF | TGTGCCAGTAGTCCCACACCGGGACAGCTGAACACTGAAGCTTTCTTT
TRBJ1-4 | TRBV25-1 | - | - | CASSGIENEKLFF | TGTGCCAGCTCAGGAATTGAGAATGAAAAACTGTTTTTT
TRBJ1-1 | TRBV14 | - | - | CASSRLHTEAFF | TGTGCCAGCAGCCGGCTGCACACTGAAGCTTTCTTT
TRBJ2-1 | TRBV5-1 | TRBD1 | - | CASSFKNRTGANEQFF | TGCGCCAGCAGCTTCAAAAATAGGACAGGGGCGAATGAGCAGTTCTTC
TRBJ2-6 | TRBV7-9 | - | - | CATRHTGFISGANVLTF | TGTGCCACTAGACACACAGGGTTCATCTCTGGGGCCAACGTCCTGACTTTC
TRBJ1-2 | TRBV19 | TRBD1 | - | CASNYKTGGGGYTF | TGTGCCAGTAACTACAAAACAGGGGGAGGCGGCTACACCTTC
TRBJ1-2 | TRBV6-5 | TRBD1 | - | CASRRLQGGYGYTF | TGTGCCAGCAGGCGACTCCAGGGGGGCTATGGCTACACCTTC
TRBJ2-5 | TRBV29-1 | - | few | CSVEGQGGKTQYF | TGCAGCGTTGAAGGGCAGGGGGGAAAGACCCAGTACTTC
TRBJ2-7 | TRBV5-1 | TRBD1 | few | CASSQDPGQTYEQYF | TGCGCCAGCAGCCAAGACCCGGGACAGACTTACGAGCAGTACTTC
TRBJ2-7 | TRBV23-1 | - | few | CARWSSYEQYF | TGCGCCAGATGGAGCTCCTACGAGCAGTACTTC
TRBJ1-1 | TRBV2 | - | - | CASSELRGSGTEAFF | TGTGCCAGCAGTGAACTTAGGGGAAGCGGGACTGAAGCTTTCTTT
TRBJ2-5 | TRBV2 | - | - | CASRVGGSKQETQYF | TGTGCCAGCAGGGTTGGGGGGTCCAAACAAGAGACCCAGTACTTC
TRBJ2-1 | TRBV5-1 | - | - | CASSLGGSSYNEQFF | TGCGCCAGCAGCTTGGGAGGTAGCTCCTACAATGAGCAGTTCTTC
TRBJ2-5 | TRBV6-1 | TRBD2 | - | CASSLTSGGSETQYF | TGTGCCAGCAGTCTAACTAGCGGGGGGTCTGAGACCCAGTACTTC
TRBJ2-1 | TRBV7-8 | TRBD1 | - | CASSNPGQGNNEQFF | TGTGCCAGCAGCAATCCGGGACAGGGGAACAATGAGCAGTTCTTC
TRBJ1-6 | TRBV15 | - | - | CATSRDPTAGGGPLHF | TGTGCCACCAGCAGAGATCCGACAGCGGGTGGAGGACCCCTCCACTTT
TRBJ2-5 | TRBV7-2 | TRBD2 | once | CASSLAGGLYQETQYF | TGTGCCAGCAGCTTAGCCGGGGGGTTGTATCAAGAGACCCAGTACTTC
TRBJ1-2 | TRBV5-1 | - | few | CASRQETGNYGYTF | TGCGCCAGCAGGCAAGAAACAGGGAACTATGGCTACACCTTC
TRBJ1-3 | TRBV18 | - | - | CASSQERNTIYF | TGTGCCAGCTCACAGGAGAGAAACACCATATATTTT
TRBJ1-5 | TRBV15 | TRBD1 | - | CATSRGDRGQPQHF | TGTGCCACCAGCAGAGGGGACAGGGGGCAGCCCCAGCATTTT
TRBJ2-1 | TRBV27 | TRBD2 | few | CASSLWSGGTYNEQFF | TGTGCCAGCAGTTTATGGAGCGGGGGTACCTACAATGAGCAGTTCTTC
TRBJ2-5 | TRBV5-4 | - | few | CASSSQETQYF | TGTGCCAGCAGCTCACAAGAGACCCAGTACTTC
TRBJ1-2 | TRBV7-9 | TRBD1 | - | CASSFEPQGTYGYTF | TGTGCCAGCAGCTTTGAACCACAGGGGACGTATGGCTACACCTTC
TRBJ2-1 | TRBV10-3 | - | once | CAISDGRNNEQFF | TGTGCCATCAGTGATGGCCGTAACAATGAGCAGTTCTTC
TRBJ1-4 | TRBV19 | - | - | CASSMRPSREKLFF | TGTGCCAGTAGTATGAGGCCCAGCCGAGAAAAACTGTTTTTT
TRBJ1-1 | TRBV7-2 | - | - | CASSLEEGREAFF | TGTGCCAGCAGCTTAGAGGAGGGTCGCGAAGCTTTCTTT
TRBJ2-7 | TRBV10-1 | - | few | CASSADNRETF | TGCGCCAGCAGTGCAGATAACCGGGAAACCTTC
TRBJ2-5 | TRBV5-1 | TRBD1 | - | CASTLTGEGTQYF | TGCGCCAGCACCTTGACAGGGGAAGGGACCCAGTACTTC
TRBJ2-1 | TRBV29-1 | - | - | CSVSGDTSGEQFF | TGCAGCGTTTCAGGGGACACTTCGGGGGAGCAGTTCTTC
TRBJ1-2 | TRBV5-6 | TRBD1 | - | CASSLPRQGYGYTF | TGTGCCAGCAGCCTACCCCGACAGGGCTATGGCTACACCTTC
TRBJ1-1 | TRBV9 | - | - | CASSVEGGQEGRAFF | TGTGCCAGCAGCGTAGAAGGGGGACAAGAGGGTAGAGCTTTCTTT
TRBJ2-2 | TRBV5-1 | - | - | CASSLGSYTGELFF | TGCGCCAGCAGCTTGGGGAGTTACACCGGGGAGCTGTTTTTT
TRBJ1-1 | TRBV7-9 | - | - | CASSLLSRRNTEAFF | TGTGCCAGCAGCTTATTAAGCCGGAGGAACACTGAAGCTTTCTTT
TRBJ1-1 | TRBV30 | - | - | CAWSAGGGNTEAFF | TGTGCCTGGAGTGCCGGGGGAGGGAACACTGAAGCTTTCTTT
TRBJ2-7 | TRBV10-3 | TRBD1 | - | CAISEPGQGAYEQYF | TGTGCCATCAGTGAGCCAGGACAGGGGGCCTACGAGCAGTACTTC
TRBJ2-3 | TRBV6-5 | TRBD2 | - | CASSYRGRGTDTQYF | TGTGCCAGCAGTTACCGGGGGAGGGGCACAGATACGCAGTATTTT
TRBJ2-1 | TRBV2 | TRBD1 | - | CASNSGTVDNEQFF | TGTGCCAGCAATTCCGGGACAGTAGACAATGAGCAGTTCTTC
TRBJ2-7 | TRBV4-1 | - | - | CASSQDSKAYEQYF | TGCGCCAGCAGCCAGGACAGTAAAGCCTACGAGCAGTACTTC
TRBJ1-2 | TRBV6-5 | TRBD1 | - | CASSSGQNYGYTF | TGTGCCAGCAGCTCGGGACAGAACTATGGCTACACCTTC
TRBJ1-6 | TRBV6-5 | - | - | CASSYGTSNSPLHF | TGTGCCAGCAGTTACGGGACAAGTAATTCACCCCTCCACTTT
TRBJ1-1 | TRBV19 | - | - | CASSIQGHTEAFF | TGTGCCAGTAGTATACAGGGGCACACTGAAGCTTTCTTT
TRBJ2-7 | TRBV7-8 | TRBD2 | - | CASSATSGGPASTYEQYF | TGTGCCAGCAGCGCTACTAGCGGGGGGCCTGCCTCTACCTACGAGCAGTACTTC
TRBJ2-5 | TRBV9 | TRBD2 | - | CASSTPSGGAETQYF | TGTGCCAGCAGCACCCCTAGCGGGGGGGCGGAGACCCAGTACTTC
TRBJ2-1 | TRBV6-5 | TRBD2 | once | CASSSSGGANYNEQFF | TGTGCCAGCAGTTCTAGCGGGGGGGCAAATTATAATGAGCAGTTCTTC
TRBJ1-5 | TRBV7-8 | - | - | CASSLGAGNSQPQHF | TGTGCCAGCAGCTTGGGGGCAGGGAATAGTCAGCCCCAGCATTTT
TRBJ1-1 | TRBV30 | TRBD1 | - | CAWSAGGSAFF | TGTGCCTGGAGTGCAGGGGGCTCTGCTTTCTTT
TRBJ1-2 | TRBV4-2 | TRBD1 | few | CASSQELEGAGNYGYTF | TGTGCCAGCAGCCAAGAGCTCGAGGGGGCGGGAAACTATGGCTACACCTTC